One and the same sample provided the 16 T cell receptor beta chains below, sequenced in a study of regulatory T cells in long-lasting Graves disease (dated by TCRdb to about 2021). Reading the label with the study, this specimen's time point is: newly diagnosed GD, antithyroid drugs for less than 3 months. For both TCR sequencing and RNA sequencing, RNA was extracted from PBMCs in TRIzol. The receptor library was made with multiplex PCR. Sequencing used an Illumina HiSeq 4000. TCR beta libraries were built with iRepertoire HTBI primers and Arm-PCR amplification of CDR3 regions. TCRdb ran its own pipeline on the public reads, namely fastp trimming at Q25 and MiXCR clone calling, and kept in-frame beta chains. Every CDR3 protein is listed once, alongside the most common genes and DNA of its rows. The sample has about 470,000 distinct CDR3 sequences on record, 15% to 20% of them singletons. 10% to 15% of the sample goes to the ten largest clones.

The same data also contributed to another study, on T cells in Graves' hyperthyroidism and ophthalmopathy.

This specimen was peripheral blood mononuclear cells (PBMCs), taken at new diagnosis, from a patient treated with antithyroid drugs. Receptors originate from a man in his forties or fifties with Graves disease. Donor details come from another sample of the same person, matched by shared clones.

In this sample, this clonotype turned up many times. The chain combines TRBV7-2 with TRBJ2-3; D unclear. V gave up 1 base and J gave up 0 bases, with 8 bases separating them. This CDR3 has 15 residues. Germline CDR1 and CDR2: SGHTA and FQGNSA. CDR3 in DNA: TGTGCCAGCAGCTTAGAAGGGCTTAGCACAGATACGCAGTATTTT. This translates into CASSLEGLSTDTQYF.

This clonotype came up a few times. V and J are TRBV5-1 and TRBJ2-2; D ambiguous. The CDR3 is 15 residues long. V gave up 0 bases and J gave up 7 bases, with 13 bases separating them. Germline loops: CDR1 SGHRS, CDR2 YFSETQ. The CDR3: CASSLVRVGSGELFF. The CDR3 nucleotides are TGCGCCAGCAGCTTGGTTAGGGTCGGTAGCGGGGAGCTGTTTTTT.

This clonotype was observed many times. The gene calls are TRBV12-3 or TRBV12-4 and TRBJ1-1; the D is unclear. This CDR3 is built from 14 residues. V lost 10 bases to trimming and J lost 4 bases, with 19 bases between them. CDR3: CATTPEPTVTEAFF. The DNA of the CDR3 is TGTGCCACTACCCCCGAGCCGACGGTCACTGAAGCTTTCTTT.

This clonotype has a count of ten or more. The rearrangement uses TRBV5-1 and TRBJ2-5, with D possibly being TRBD2 (5 bases). The length of the CDR3 is 14 residues. V lost 0 bases to trimming and J lost 4 bases, with 10 bases between them. CDR1 SGHRS and CDR2 YFSETQ come from the germline V gene. The CDR3 region is CASSLVGARETQYF. The CDR3 DNA reads as TGCGCCAGCAGCTTGGTGGGAGCGCGAGAGACCCAGTACTTC.

V gene TRBV5-1 combines with J gene TRBJ1-1; unclear D gene. This CDR3 comprises 14 residues. Trimming pared 2 bases from V and 3 bases from J, leaving 11 bases between. CDR1 is SGHRS and CDR2 is YFSETQ in the germline V gene. The CDR3 DNA follows: TGCGCCAGCAGCTTACGAGGGAGGGACACTGAAGCTTTCTTT. Translated: CASSLRGRDTEAFF. The whole variable domain, filled in from reference TRBV5-1 and TRBJ1-1, reads KAGVTQTPRYLIKTRGQQVTLSCSPISGHRSVSWYQQTPGQGLQFLFEYFSETQRNKGNFPGRFSGRQFSNSRSEMNVSTLELGDSALYLCASSLRGRDTEAFFGQGTRLTVV.

This clonotype was recorded at least ten times. Here the CDR3 DNA reads TGCGCCAGCAGCATTGGACTAGCGGGATTCAACGAGCAGTACTTC. Amino acids: CASSIGLAGFNEQYF. This rearrangement joins TRBV5-1 to TRBJ2-7; 12 bases are shared with TRBD2. V lost 4 bases and J lost 5; bases outside the gene matches: 7. The CDR3 is 15 residues long. Germline values: CDR1 SGHRS, CDR2 YFSETQ.

Turning to this clonotype: Its ends do not fully match the called genes, so a read error is possible. The chain carries TRBV19 and TRBJ2-2; 8 bases are shared with TRBD1. Per the germline V gene, CDR1 is LNHDA and CDR2 is SQIVND (reference sequence). This CDR3 is built from 15 residues. In DNA, the CDR3 is TGTTCCAGTAGGACAGGGTCATCGAACACCGGGGAGCTGTTTTTT. Translating gives CSSRTGSSNTGELFF.

A few counts support this clonotype. This chain connects TRBV14 to TRBJ1-5, with no clear D. V lost 3 bases to trimming and J lost 7 bases, with 10 bases between them. CDR1 and CDR2 from the germline V gene are SGHDN and FVKESK. The length of the CDR3 is 13 residues. This CDR3 reads CASSQQYGQPQHF. For the CDR3, the DNA is TGTGCCAGCAGCCAGCAGTACGGACAGCCCCAGCATTTT.

This clonotype showed up just a few times. This chain joins TRBV28 and TRBJ1-3; 7 bases fit TRBD1. The ends lost 0 bases at V and 1 base at J; junction bases unmatched: 6. CDR1 MDHEN and CDR2 SYDVKM come from the germline V gene. CDR3 length equals 17 residues. The CDR3 DNA reads as TGTGCCAGCAGTTTATGGCAGGGGGTTTCATCTGGAAACACCATATATTTT. Amino acid sequence: CASSLWQGVSSGNTIYF.

This clonotype has ten or more counts. The rearrangement joins TRBV30 to TRBJ2-4; D not resolved. V was shortened by 0 bases and J by 4 bases, with 10 bases between the two germline ends. CDR1 and CDR2 (germline): GTSNPN, SVGIG (reference sequence). The CDR3 runs to 14 residues. CDR3 nucleotides: TGTGCCTGGAGTGTAAACACTGTAAAAAACATTCAGTACTTC. Translation: CAWSVNTVKNIQYF.

The J gene is TRBJ2-7, the V gene TRBV12-3 or TRBV12-4; 9 positions match TRBD1. Trimming took 3 bases from V and 2 from J; bases not matched to a gene: 5. This CDR3 has 15 residues. CDR3 coding DNA: TGTGCCAGCAGTTTCGCCGGGACAGGGACCTACGAGCAGTACTTC. Translation gives CASSFAGTGTYEQYF.

This clonotype was seen at least ten times. V gene TRBV28 combines with J gene TRBJ1-5; perhaps TRBD1 as D (6 bases). The CDR3 totals 15 residues. CDR1 MDHEN and CDR2 SYDVKM come from the germline V gene. Trimming shortened V by 3 bases and J by 2 bases, and 11 bases separated the two germline ends. The CDR3 is CASSFFRGGNQPQHF. The CDR3 nucleotides read TGTGCCAGCAGTTTCTTTAGGGGGGGCAATCAGCCCCAGCATTTT.

In this sample, this clonotype turned up a few times. The gene calls are TRBV12-3 or TRBV12-4 and TRBJ1-3; D gene unclear. The CDR3 runs to 14 residues. The ends were cut back, 6 bases at V and 2 bases at J, with 11 bases in the middle. CDR3 residues: CASSQNPAGNTIYF. For the CDR3, the DNA is TGTGCCAGCAGCCAAAACCCGGCTGGAAACACCATATATTTT.

The CDR3 DNA reads TGTGCCAGCAGTTACTCTCTCTTGGTCAGGGGCACTGAAGCTTTCTTT. Translation gives CASSYSLLVRGTEAFF. The V and J genes are TRBV6-2 or TRBV6-3 and TRBJ1-1; tentatively, D is TRBD1 (6 bases). The CDR3 consists of 16 residues. Trimming took off 0 bases at V and 4 bases at J, with 15 bases between the two ends. Germline lookup yields CDR1 MNHEY and CDR2 SVGEGT.

This clonotype was observed at least ten times. V gene TRBV13 combines with J gene TRBJ1-2, with a weak D call TRBD1 (5 bases). Trimming took 1 base from V and 5 from J, leaving 17 bases between them. The CDR3 contains 16 residues. Germline loops: CDR1 PRHDT, CDR2 FYEKMQ (reference sequence). CDR3 sequence: CASSLEVMGPRYGYTF. DNA of the CDR3: TGTGCCAGCAGCTTAGAGGTTATGGGGCCGCGATATGGCTACACCTTC.

The chain employs TRBV19 and TRBJ1-1; D is possibly TRBD1 (5 bases). The CDR3 has 14 amino acids. Trimming stripped 5 bases from V and 6 bases from J, with 16 bases between. Germline CDR1 LNHDA, CDR2 SQIVND (reference sequence). The DNA of the CDR3 is TGTGCCAGTAGTGTCGGGACCCAAGGCGCTGAAGCTTTCTTT. Amino acid sequence: CASSVGTQGAEAFF.